This T cell receptor beta chain was found in a study of cytomegalovirus exposure and HLA in healthy donors (dated 2017 in TCRdb). About the full investigation: According to an earlier analysis of several hundred of the donors, about 179 million T cells yielded 120 million or so unique TCR beta sequences and less than 300 Gb of sequence data. The later analysis used no new phenotypic data to find candidate immune exposures, relying instead on TCR beta sequences and their occurrence across donors. The study was designed to test whether signatures of past pathogen exposure could be identified by cataloging public T cell receptors. Every repertoire in the discovery cohort had been generated on one and the same sequencing platform. The number of typed donors differed by locus: about 620-630 for A, B, C, DRB1 and DQB1; about 520 for DQA1; around 610 for DPA1; and about 450 for DPB1. Donor age, sex, ethnicity and CMV serostatus were compiled together with the repertoire data. A later analysis re-examined previously published TCR beta repertoires from around 670 donors and added high-resolution HLA genotyping to investigate patterns of TCR occurrence. Across approximately 400 genotyped donors of the cohort, an average of roughly 200,000 unique TCR beta nucleotide sequences per donor were sequenced, and roughly 17% of those sequences were non-productive. Besides the first cohort of 550 to 750 subjects, a separate validation cohort made up of about 120 different subjects was used. The study used immunosequencing to profile the T cell repertoires of under 700 subjects and linked those repertoires to cytomegalovirus serostatus. HLA typing covered class I and class II loci at four-digit resolution. Among the roughly 400 genotyped donors, roughly 80% belonged to the genetic ancestry cluster associated with self-reported Caucasian donors. Roughly five DR-DQ haplotypes were handled as single units for association and clustering, since linkage in the cohort was strong. A later genetic analysis used genome-wide SNP genotypes for about three fifths of the 666 donors, treating that subset as a discovery cohort. To predict cytomegalovirus infection status, the study combined high-throughput TCR immunosequencing, statistical association of individual TCRs with disease status, and machine learning. An early release covering 550 to 700 HLA-typed donors comprised approximately 300 gigabases of sequencing data and about 90 million unique TCR sequences. An earlier analysis of 587 of the donors applied high-throughput TCR beta sequencing to assess whether each TCR beta V gene segment acted as functional or pseudogenic. General findings and caveats noted by the study authors: In a later analysis, more than 15,000 TCR beta sequences were associated with specific HLA alleles at a false discovery rate of 0.05. Most CMV-associated TCR beta chains appeared to be HLA-restricted in a later analysis, and the HLA associations seemed to be driven largely by CMV exposure. A cluster of highly shared sequence variants was judged likely to be a technical artifact of the sequencing pipeline. A later analysis reported that several top co-occurrence clusters appeared linked to parvovirus B19, influenza, CMV and Epstein-Barr virus. Three of the identified cytomegalovirus-associated TCR beta chains were confirmed in vitro to be specific for cytomegalovirus antigens. This cohort had only TCR beta chains sequenced, and the lack of alpha or paired-chain data limited which features could be detected. Assigning TCR associations to individual alleles was difficult when HLA alleles, especially DR and DQ, strongly co-occurred. Immune exposure information for the cohort was limited to CMV serostatus. Because counts were too low, roughly 17 rarely observed V segments, including chromosome 9 orphons, were left out of the earlier analysis of approximately 580 of the donors. Because the 87-base-pair reads could not distinguish some IMGT-functional V segments, including TRBV6-2 and TRBV6-3, those segments were excluded. Because some donors lacked HLA typing at each locus, the association tests relied only on the typed subset. An association between a missense DCLRE1C variant and V-gene and J-gene trimming of TCR beta chains was found in a later genetic analysis and replicated in an independent cohort. The study listed approximately 160 TCR beta chains as associated with cytomegalovirus. Most TCR sequences were seen in very few donors, while some public TCRs were found in many individuals. The classifier was reported to diagnose cytomegalovirus status with high specificity and sensitivity in both the original and validation cohorts. Compared with equally common non-associated chains, HLA-associated TCR beta chains in a later analysis were more clonally expanded and had lower generation probabilities. In an earlier analysis of about 600 of the donors, most TCR beta V segments appeared in productive rearrangements about 87% or about 30% of the time, broadly matching IMGT annotations. A further reported finding was that TCR beta sequences accurately predicted the HLA-A and HLA-B alleles for most subjects in the first cohort. Linkage disequilibrium might explain the correlated functional status among segregating V segments, but an unknown experimental factor could not be excluded. In a later analysis, TCR association rates were found to vary across HLA loci, with the most associated TCRs seen for DRB1 alleles and the fewest for HLA-C alleles. The authors suggested that the approach could potentially be generalized to other disease states and immunological phenotypes. According to a later genetic analysis, donors in an Asian-associated ancestry cluster had fewer N-insertions in productive TCRs than the approximately 670-donor mean. The presence/absence analyses assumed that sequencing depth was roughly uniform across donors, and that assumption may not be true.

Concerning this clone: Its antigen is unknown. Base quality data are lacking; no much larger clone is found one base away.

Between the V and J ends, shortened by 5 bases and 4 bases respectively, the junction contains 8 bases. The CDR3 holds 12 amino acids from the cysteine to the phenylalanine. The retained sequence is limited to the CDR3, 36 bases, with the frame set at the first base. The germline V gene gives CDR1 as SGHDN and CDR2 as FVKESK. The receptor library was made with the immunoSEQ multiplex PCR assay. The multiplex PCR relied on a mix of 60 forward primers for TCR Vbeta segments and 13 reverse primers for TCR Jbeta segments. Amplification of the CDR3 region of rearranged TCR beta genes was performed with a multiplex PCR assay on genomic DNA. The Illumina HiSeq System was used to sequence the amplified TCR beta libraries as 87-base-pair reads. From the authors' description of their analysis: A later analysis counted some 74 million unique TCR beta chains across the 600 to 850 repertoires, and roughly 9.9 million of these chains were shared by at least two donors. To remove PCR and sequencing errors, raw reads were error-corrected and collapsed into unique sequences using a nearest-neighbor algorithm that merged closely related sequences. Alignment of CDR3 sequences to IMGT reference sequences was used to assign V, D and J gene segments. Each retained sequence needed at least a six-nucleotide match to both a V gene segment and a J gene segment. Rearrangements were called productive when the CDR3 lacked stop codons and stayed in frame with V and J; all others were non-productive. CDR3 was defined according to IMGT convention as the region running from the second conserved V-encoded cysteine to the conserved J-encoded phenylalanine. The earlier analysis of about 570 of the donors excluded any sequence lacking an unambiguous match to a single V gene segment. An earlier analysis of fewer than 750 of the donors called V segments functional above 56.7% productive rearrangements and segregating when the between-donor standard deviation exceeded 5%. A statistical classification framework was built for diagnosing cytomegalovirus status from the catalog of TCR beta chain sequences. In a later analysis, TCR nucleotide sequences were compared against IMGT/GENE-DB human TR gene sequences so that V and J genes could be assigned. A later analysis assigned CDR3 sequences and most-parsimonious VDJ recombination scenarios with the TCRdist pipeline. A later analysis defined each TCR beta chain by its CDR3 amino acid sequence plus V-gene family, and excluded reads lacking a unique V-gene family. A later analysis removed several hundred highly shared, low-generation-probability nucleotide sequences to deal with suspected cross-contamination and a sequencing artifact. A later analysis calculated a clonal expansion index for each public chain from normalized within-repertoire ranks of inferred template counts. Generation probabilities in a later analysis came from a VDJ recombination model fitted to out-of-frame rearrangements, and those results were checked against IGoR. In a later analysis, TCR-TCR, TCR-HLA and TCR-CMV co-occurrence was scored with hypergeometric tests, and a repertoire-size bias correction was applied to TCR pairs. False discovery rates were estimated in a later analysis by permuting HLA or CMV assignments 20 times. A later analysis grouped co-occurring TCRs with DBSCAN, adding TCRdist sequence similarity when clustering within HLA-allele-positive subsets. Co-occurrence clustering excluded repertoires with fewer than 30,000 or more than 120,000 public chains, plus five with anomalous nucleotide sharing. In its TCRdb copy, this immuneACCESS table keeps in-frame sequences only and misses some clones. Where compared with another copy, unresolved V genes explain less than half of these, and the others have no known cause. That table furnishes V, J and clone size, whereas the DNA furnished D and trimming. The sample table contains just over 95,000 clones; only one count was recorded for around four fifths of them. 4.5% to 5% of the sample belongs to the ten largest clones.

The cohort consisted of 600 to 700 healthy bone marrow donors. All cohort members were sampled while nominally healthy, although unrecorded immune exposures were likely present. The donor tested CMV seronegative, placing the donor among the 350 to 400 seronegative members of the cohort. A peripheral blood sample was provided by each donor, and peripheral blood mononuclear cells were used for TCR beta sequencing. Genomic DNA extraction from the blood cell samples was performed with the Qiagen DNeasy Blood Extraction Kit. The clonotype comes from a middle-aged woman in good health and CMV-seronegative. This chain is built from TRBV14 and TRBJ1-2, with a weak D call of TRBD1 (6 bases match). The specimen sequenced was PBMCs. This receptor carries the CDR3 CASSSQGYGYTF. DNA sequence: TGTGCCAGCAGCTCACAGGGCTATGGCTACACCTTC.